Here is one TCR beta chain with its context. What it recognizes is unknown. The data were taken from a study of cytomegalovirus exposure and HLA in healthy donors. General study points: The authors listed 150 to 200 TCR beta chains as cytomegalovirus-associated. The classifier, whose performance was assessed in both the original and validation cohorts, reportedly diagnosed cytomegalovirus status with high specificity and sensitivity.

The CDR3 is made up of 13 amino acids. V was pared by 2 bases and J by 6 bases, with 8 bases between. CDR1 and CDR2 (germline): LGHNA, YNFKEQ. Clones were sequenced by immunoSEQ multiplex PCR, and TCRdb holds only the in-frame ones, with some missing. The sample carries 300,000 to 350,000 clones, around 90% recorded once. The gene calls are TRBV4-2 and TRBJ2-4, with no clear D. This receptor was identified in a man aged 25 to 40 in good health and CMV-seronegative. The specimen sequenced was PBMCs. CDR3 sequence: CASSQPSGNIQYF. The CDR3, as DNA: TGTGCCAGCAGCCAACCCTCAGGAAACATTCAGTACTTC.